These 32 T cell receptor beta chains came from one sample sequenced in a study of T cells after yellow fever vaccination. TCRdb re-derived calls from the 5' RACE reads in MiXCR, one entry per CDR3 protein. The data contain tens of thousands of distinct CDR3 sequences, around 7.7% of them singletons. Here the sequenced sample was CD8+ T cells sorted from PBMCs, taken on the day of the yellow fever booster vaccination. These receptors were taken from a man younger than 45 who received the YFV17D yellow fever vaccine.

This clonotype was counted at least ten times. V is TRBV28 and J is TRBJ2-7, with 9 positions matching TRBD2. The J segment lost 5 bases and the V segment lost 5 bases, leaving 13 bases of the junction unmatched. The germline CDR1 and CDR2 sequences are MDHEN and SYDVKM. CDR3 length equals 16 residues. Here the CDR3 reads CASSITGLAGRDEQYF. CDR3 nucleotides: TGTGCCAGCAGTATAACAGGCCTAGCGGGACGGGACGAGCAGTACTTC.

The rearrangement joins TRBV25-1 to TRBJ1-1, with no clear D. CDR1 is MGHDK, CDR2 SYGVNS, per germline. With 10 bases removed from V and 6 bases from J, the gap between germline ends came to 15 bases. The length of the CDR3 is 12 residues. The CDR3 spells CATGRSGSEAFF. DNA of the CDR3: TGTGCCACCGGGAGGTCAGGTTCTGAAGCTTTCTTT.

As regards this clonotype: An end of the junction differs from the germline gene, which may be a read error. This chain uses TRBV6-5 with TRBJ2-7, with a possible D match to TRBD2 (6 bases). Per the germline V gene, CDR1 is MNHEY and CDR2 is SVGAGI. The CDR3 extends over 13 amino acids. CDR3: CASSYRLDSLTHF. In nucleotides, the CDR3 is TGTGCCAGCAGTTACAGACTAGATAGCCTCACACACTTC.

This sequence joins TRBV6-5 and TRBJ2-7; no clear D. V lost 6 bases and J 4 bases, leaving 22 bases between the germline ends. The V gene's germline CDR1 is MNHEY and CDR2 SVGAGI. This CDR3 has 16 residues. The CDR3 here is CASSPSLVGEAYEQYF. CDR3 nucleotide sequence: TGTGCCAGCAGCCCCTCCCTTGTCGGCGAGGCGTACGAGCAGTACTTC.

This clonotype was counted between two and nine times. The V and J genes are TRBV11-2 and TRBJ2-1, with 10 bases that match TRBD2. CDR3 length: 14 residues. Germline assignment: CDR1 SGHAT and CDR2 FQNNGV. J gave up 7 bases and V 7 bases, and 7 bases lay outside the gene matches. The DNA of the CDR3 is TGTGCCAGCACCGCCCTAGCGGGAGTTAATGAGCAGTTCTTC. It yields the protein CASTALAGVNEQFF.

The chain links TRBV18 to TRBJ2-7; TRBD1 matches at 8 bases. CDR3 length equals 14 residues. From germline, CDR1 is KGHSH and CDR2 LQKENI. Trimming cost V 3 bases and J 4 bases; bases outside gene matches: 5. The CDR3, as DNA: TGTGCCAGCTCACCGGACAGGGTTCGTTACGAGCAGTACTTC. This gives the protein CASSPDRVRYEQYF.

J is TRBJ2-7 and V is TRBV4-3, with 7 bases identical to TRBD2. The V and J ends lost 0 bases and 4 bases, in that order; junction bases with no gene match: 6. The germline CDR1 and CDR2 sequences are LGHNA and YSLEER. The CDR3 is 15 amino acids. The CDR3 sequence: CASSQDPGEGYEQYF. Here the CDR3 DNA reads TGCGCCAGCAGCCAAGATCCTGGGGAGGGGTACGAGCAGTACTTC.

In this sample, this clonotype turned up many times. V and J are TRBV4-2 and TRBJ2-1; no reliable D call. Germline V gene sequence: CDR1 LGHNA, CDR2 YNFKEQ. CDR3 length: 11 residues. The V gene lost 3 bases and the J gene lost 10 bases, with 7 bases spanning the gap. For the CDR3, the DNA is TGTGCCAGCAGCCACCTAAACGAGCAGTTCTTC. Translated: CASSHLNEQFF.

This clonotype has at least ten counts. The chain joins TRBV5-1 to TRBJ2-1; no clear D gene. CDR1 is SGHRS, CDR2 YFSETQ, per germline. V lost 3 bases and J lost 6, with 10 bases in between. The CDR3 spans 13 residues. In DNA, the CDR3 is TGCGCCAGCAGCTCACCTTTAACCAATGAGCAGTTCTTC. Translation: CASSSPLTNEQFF.

A few counts support this clonotype. The rearrangement joins TRBV7-6 to TRBJ2-3, with no clear D. Germline CDR1 and CDR2: SGHVS and FNYEAQ. The CDR3 runs to 15 residues. The germline V and J ends were trimmed by 1 base and 3 bases, with 11 bases remaining between them. The CDR3 region has the DNA TGTGCCAGCAGCTTAGAAAGTATCAAGACAGATACGCAGTATTTT. It specifies CASSLESIKTDTQYF.

Many counts were recorded for this clonotype. The rearrangement joins TRBV3-1 to TRBJ2-1; the D gene is possibly TRBD1 (5 bases). The CDR3 is 14 residues long. Germline CDR1 is LGHDT and CDR2 is YNNKEL (reference sequence). Trimming pared 2 bases from V and 5 bases from J, leaving 10 bases between. The CDR3 DNA reads TGTGCCAGCAGCCAACCGCCAGGGAACAATGAGCAGTTCTTC. It translates to CASSQPPGNNEQFF.

The sample holds many counts of this clonotype. The chain combines TRBV12-3 or TRBV12-4 with TRBJ2-3; D remains ambiguous. Trimming removed 6 bases from V and 0 bases from J, with 13 bases in between. The CDR3 spans 15 residues. Written as DNA, the CDR3 is TGTGCCAGCAGCCGAGACCGAGATAGCACAGATACGCAGTATTTT. It yields the protein CASSRDRDSTDTQYF.

The gene calls are TRBV27 and TRBJ2-5; D perhaps matches TRBD2 (6 bases). The V gene lost 0 bases and the J gene lost 4 bases, with 18 bases spanning the gap. Germline CDR1 is MNHEY and CDR2 is SMNVEV (reference sequence). There are 17 residues in the CDR3. The CDR3, as DNA: TGTGCCAGCAGTTTATCGATGGGTCGCGGGGCAGGAGAGACCCAGTACTTC. Protein product: CASSLSMGRGAGETQYF.

CDR3 DNA sequence: TGTGCCAGCAGTGAGTGGACAGGGGCCACCGGGGAGCTGTTTTTT. Protein product: CASSEWTGATGELFF. The chain couples TRBV25-1 to TRBJ2-2, with 9 bases lining up with TRBD1. V trimming: 3 bases; J trimming: 4 bases; junction bases outside the gene matches: 3. The CDR3 is 15 residues long. Per the germline V gene, CDR1 is MGHDK and CDR2 is SYGVNS.

The rearrangement uses TRBV6-1 and TRBJ2-2, with 9 nucleotides matching TRBD1. Looked up from germline, CDR1 is MNHNS and CDR2 is SASEGT. The CDR3 spans 14 residues. The V gene end was trimmed by 6 bases and the J gene end by 6 bases; junction bases not matched to a gene: 5. Written as DNA, the CDR3 is TGTGCCAGCAGACCGGGACAGGGTGCCGGGGAGCTGTTTTTT. Its translation: CASRPGQGAGELFF.

This clonotype was seen many times. The gene calls are TRBV7-2 and TRBJ2-1, with D hard to call. The germline CDR1 and CDR2 sequences are SGHTA and FQGNSA. V was shortened by 1 base and J by 9 bases, with 10 bases between the two germline ends. CDR3 length: 13 residues. The CDR3 is CASSLGSWVEQFF. The DNA of the CDR3 is TGTGCCAGCAGCTTAGGATCCTGGGTTGAGCAGTTCTTC.

A few counts support this clonotype. The J gene is TRBJ2-1, the V gene TRBV2, with TRBD1 identical over 10 bases. Germline V gene data show CDR1 as SNHLY and CDR2 as FYNNEI. This CDR3 spans 15 amino acids. V lost 1 base and J lost 8; bases outside the gene matches: 5. The CDR3 reads CASSEEGGTGDEQFF. The CDR3, as DNA: TGTGCCAGCAGTGAAGAGGGGGGGACAGGGGATGAGCAGTTCTTC. Together with reference TRBV2 and TRBJ2-1, the CDR3 gives the full variable domain: EPEVTQTPSHQVTQMGQEVILRCVPISNHLYFYWYRQILGQKVEFLVSFYNNEISEKSEIFDDQFSVERPDGSNFTLKIRSTKLEDSAMYFCASSEEGGTGDEQFFGPGTRLTVL.

The table lists this clonotype with a few counts. The CDR3 nucleotides are TGTGCCAGTAGTCCCGGAGGAGGGAGTGGAGAGACCCAGTACTTC. It yields the protein CASSPGGGSGETQYF. The chain recombines TRBV19 with TRBJ2-5; TRBD2 might be the D (6 bases). The CDR3 has 15 amino acids. CDR1 is LNHDA, CDR2 SQIVND, per germline (reference sequence). V lost 5 bases to trimming and J lost 4 bases, with 17 bases between them.

This clonotype has ten or more counts. V usage is TRBV30 and J usage is TRBJ2-1, with TRBD1 matching 8 bases. V shed 7 bases and J 0 bases; nucleotides not matched to a gene: 8. CDR1 and CDR2 from the germline V gene are GTSNPN and SVGIG (reference sequence). This CDR3 is 15 amino acids long. This chain's CDR3 is CASQGAASSYNEQFF. Here the CDR3 DNA reads TGTGCCTCCCAGGGGGCCGCTAGCTCCTACAATGAGCAGTTCTTC.

The chain has TRBV12-3 or TRBV12-4 and TRBJ2-7, with D unresolved. V lost 3 bases to trimming and J lost 2 bases, with 8 bases between them. This CDR3 has 13 residues. CDR3 sequence: CASSFHWPYEQYF. CDR3 DNA sequence: TGTGCCAGCAGTTTTCACTGGCCCTACGAGCAGTACTTC.

This clonotype has only a few counts. This chain uses TRBV12-3 or TRBV12-4 with TRBJ1-2; no definite D call. The V gene lost 7 bases and the J gene lost 8 bases, with 20 bases spanning the gap. CDR3 length equals 14 residues. CDR3 coding DNA: TGTGCCAGCAACCCCTCTGGGGTCTTAGGCGGCTACACCTTC. It codes for CASNPSGVLGGYTF.

This chain connects TRBV20-1 to TRBJ2-1; perhaps D is TRBD1 or TRBD2 (5 bases each). The CDR3 spans 15 residues. The germline V gene encodes CDR1 DFQATT and CDR2 SNEGSKA (reference sequence). Trimming pared 5 bases from V and 10 bases from J, leaving 24 bases between. Here the CDR3 DNA reads TGCAGTGCTCAAAGCCGGGACGGCCCCCTTTGGGAGCAGTTCTTC. It specifies CSAQSRDGPLWEQFF.

This clonotype was seen only a few times. The gene calls are TRBV7-9 and TRBJ1-2; D not resolved. V was trimmed by 2 bases and J by 4 bases, leaving 2 bases between them. Germline lookup yields CDR1 SEHNR and CDR2 FQNEAQ (reference sequence). The CDR3 sequence is 11 residues long. This CDR3 reads CASSLSYGYTF. The CDR3 nucleotides are TGTGCCAGCAGCTTATCCTATGGCTACACCTTC.

The count of this clonotype is one. Sequence at one end of the junction differs from germline and may be a read error. The gene calls are TRBV5-6 and TRBJ2-2, with D possibly TRBD2 on 5 matching bases. Germline-derived CDR1 and CDR2 are SGHDT and YYEEEE. This CDR3 is built from 16 residues. CDR3: CVSTNRGGPNTGELFF. Here the CDR3 DNA reads TGTGTCAGCACCAACCGCGGCGGGCCCAACACCGGGGAGCTGTTTTTT.

This clonotype appeared many times. This rearrangement joins TRBV4-3 to TRBJ2-2; D is perhaps TRBD1 (5 bases). The germline V gene has CDR1 LGHNA and CDR2 YSLEER. V gave up 4 bases and J gave up 4 bases, with 13 bases separating them. The CDR3 extends over 15 amino acids. The CDR3 nucleotides are TGCGCCAGCAGCCCCTCAGGGTCCTTCACCGGGGAGCTGTTTTTT. It encodes CASSPSGSFTGELFF.

The genes are TRBV7-2 and TRBJ2-3; D call uncertain. The CDR3 has 14 residues. Germline assignment: CDR1 SGHTA and CDR2 FQGNSA. V lost 3 bases, J lost 1 base, and 8 bases lay in between. The CDR3 nucleotides read TGTGCCAGCAGCTTTATGCAGGGCACAGATACGCAGTATTTT. This encodes CASSFMQGTDTQYF.

This clonotype was seen just once. The chain has TRBV6-5 and TRBJ1-1; D is ambiguous. Between the trimmed V and J ends, which lost 10 bases and 2 bases, there was a span of 8 bases. CDR1 is MNHEY, CDR2 SVGAGI, per germline. CDR3 length: 11 amino acids. The DNA for the CDR3 is TGTGCCACCAGCCTAAACACTGAAGCTTTCTTT. This translates into CATSLNTEAFF.

At least ten counts were recorded for this clonotype. This chain joins TRBV6-5 and TRBJ2-1, with 8 bases aligning to TRBD1. The CDR3 contains 14 residues. Germline trimming cut 6 bases from V and 1 base from J; bases unmatched to any gene: 2. In germline, CDR1 is MNHEY, CDR2 SVGAGI. CDR3 protein: CASRQGVSYNEQFF. In DNA, the CDR3 is TGTGCCAGCAGACAGGGGGTATCCTACAATGAGCAGTTCTTC.

Only a few counts were recorded for this clonotype. The chain combines TRBV28 with TRBJ2-1; 7 nucleotides match TRBD2. This CDR3 spans 13 amino acids. The V gene end was trimmed by 4 bases and the J gene end by 9 bases; junction bases not matched to a gene: 6. Germline V gene data show CDR1 as MDHEN and CDR2 as SYDVKM. The CDR3 sequence is CASSSGGSIEQFF. DNA of the CDR3: TGTGCCAGCAGTTCGGGCGGGAGTATTGAGCAGTTCTTC.

This clonotype showed up just a few times. The chain joins TRBV20-1 to TRBJ2-7; D not resolved. Germline V CDR1 and CDR2: DFQATT, SNEGSKA (reference sequence). The CDR3 length is 14 residues. The V gene lost 0 bases and the J gene lost 3 bases, with 12 bases spanning the gap. CDR3 loop: CSARDLITGYEQYF. The DNA for the CDR3 is TGCAGTGCTAGAGATCTCATAACCGGCTACGAGCAGTACTTC.

In its sample, this clonotype was seen many times. This chain joins TRBV5-1 and TRBJ2-2; D not certain. V dropped 0 bases and J dropped 0 bases, with 12 bases sitting between them. CDR1 and CDR2 (germline): SGHRS, YFSETQ. This CDR3 comprises 17 residues. The chain's CDR3 is CASSLVNERTNTGELFF. The CDR3, as DNA: TGCGCCAGCAGCTTGGTGAACGAACGAACGAACACCGGGGAGCTGTTTTTT. The full variable domain, in which reference TRBV5-1 and TRBJ2-2 provide the parts outside the CDR3, is KAGVTQTPRYLIKTRGQQVTLSCSPISGHRSVSWYQQTPGQGLQFLFEYFSETQRNKGNFPGRFSGRQFSNSRSEMNVSTLELGDSALYLCASSLVNERTNTGELFFGEGSRLTVL.

This clonotype was counted ten times or more. The CDR3 spells CASSLSTALNQPQHF. In DNA, the CDR3 is TGTGCCAGCAGTTTATCGACAGCTTTAAATCAGCCCCAGCATTTT. J is TRBJ1-5 and V is TRBV27, with D possibly matching TRBD1 (5 bases). The ends were cut back, 0 bases at V and 4 bases at J, with 10 bases in the middle. This CDR3 is built from 15 residues. Germline V CDR1 and CDR2: MNHEY, SMNVEV (reference sequence).